What follows are 25 T cell receptor beta chains derived from one specimen sequenced in a study of blood T cell repertoires in COVID-19. Profiling relied on immunoSEQ multiplex PCR, and the TCRdb table lists in-frame clones only, not all of them. The sample contains 55,000 to 75,000 clones, around 80% of which appear only once. Sequencing used peripheral blood. These receptors were obtained from a human donor in a cohort sampled during active COVID-19.

V usage is TRBV7-2 and J usage is TRBJ2-7; D may be TRBD1 (5 bases). The V end lost 5 bases, the J end lost 6 bases, and 11 bases lay between the germline ends. Per the germline V gene, CDR1 is SGHTA and CDR2 is FQGNSA. This CDR3 comprises 12 residues. CDR3 sequence reads: CASSHRTGEQYF. The DNA for the CDR3 is TGTGCCAGCAGCCATCGAACAGGCGAGCAGTACTTC.

The chain employs TRBV28 and TRBJ1-4, with 10 bases lining up with TRBD1. The CDR3 is made up of 15 amino acids. Germline V gene lookup returns CDR1 MDHEN and CDR2 SYDVKM. Germline trimming cut 6 bases from V and 7 bases from J; bases unmatched to any gene: 8. The CDR3 protein is CASSLDRGKREKLFF. The CDR3 nucleotides are TGTGCCAGCAGCTTGGACAGGGGGAAGCGTGAAAAACTGTTTTTT.

This clone was detected a few times. This chain joins TRBV6-1 and TRBJ1-4, with a possible D match to TRBD1 (6 bases). The CDR3 totals 14 residues. The germline CDR1 and CDR2 sequences are MNHNS and SASEGT. V was cut by 3 bases and J by 5 bases, with 10 bases left in between. The CDR3 region has the DNA TGTGCCAGCAGTGATAGGGGGGGGAATGAAAAACTGTTTTTT. Encoded protein: CASSDRGGNEKLFF.

The J gene is TRBJ1-6, the V gene TRBV6-5; perhaps TRBD1 as D (6 bases). In germline, CDR1 is MNHEY, CDR2 SVGAGI. The CDR3 spans 13 residues. V dropped 2 bases and J dropped 10 bases, with 9 bases sitting between them. CDR3 amino acids: CASSYGQGSPLHF. In nucleotides, the CDR3 is TGTGCCAGCAGTTACGGTCAGGGGTCACCCCTCCACTTT.

CDR3 DNA: TGCGCCAGCAGCCAAGATAGACTAGCGGAGAACTACGAGCAGTACTTC. Translated, it gives CASSQDRLAENYEQYF. The V and J genes are TRBV4-3 and TRBJ2-7, with 9 bases lining up with TRBD2. V was clipped by 0 bases and J by 3 bases; unmatched bases: 6. CDR3 length: 16 residues. Germline CDR1 is LGHNA and CDR2 is YSLEER.

This rearrangement joins TRBV6-6 to TRBJ2-3, with D possibly matching TRBD2 (5 bases). Trimming left V 6 bases short and J 2 bases short, with 18 bases between. Germline V CDR1 and CDR2: MNHNY, SVGAGI (reference sequence). The CDR3 is made up of 16 amino acids. The CDR3 DNA follows: TGTGCCAGCAGCTCACCCCGGGGTTCAACCACAGATACGCAGTATTTT. Amino acids: CASSSPRGSTTDTQYF.

This chain links TRBV18 with TRBJ1-1; 8 positions agree with TRBD1. The CDR3 length is 19 residues. Trimming took 4 bases from V and 4 from J; bases not matched to a gene: 20. Germline CDR1 KGHSH, CDR2 LQKENI. The CDR3 sequence: CASSLKGQAEALRSTEAFF. CDR3 bases: TGTGCCAGCTCACTTAAGGGACAGGCAGAGGCCCTCCGTAGCACTGAAGCTTTCTTT.

The J gene is TRBJ2-7, the V gene TRBV11-2; D remains ambiguous. The CDR3 runs to 15 residues. CDR1 is SGHAT and CDR2 is FQNNGV in the germline V gene. V lost 0 bases and J 5 bases, leaving 14 bases between the germline ends. CDR3 bases: TGTGCCAGCAGCTTAGATCTGAGTAGCTCGCACGAGCAGTACTTC. Translated, it gives CASSLDLSSSHEQYF.

This sequence joins TRBV30 and TRBJ2-5; perhaps TRBD1 as D (5 bases). V lost 0 bases and J 5 bases, leaving 13 bases between the germline ends. CDR3 size: 14 residues. CDR1 GTSNPN and CDR2 SVGIG come from the germline V gene (reference sequence). The CDR3 protein is CAWSVRLGVETQYF. CDR3 DNA: TGTGCCTGGAGTGTACGGCTAGGGGTTGAGACCCAGTACTTC.

V and J are TRBV27 and TRBJ2-7; 8 nucleotides agree with TRBD1. The V segment lost 4 bases and the J segment 3 bases; nucleotides outside the gene matches: 2. The CDR3 is 13 residues long. Germline V gives CDR1 MNHEY, CDR2 SMNVEV (reference sequence). CDR3 sequence reads: CASSSGTGYEQYF. DNA of the CDR3: TGTGCCAGCAGTTCCGGGACAGGCTACGAGCAGTACTTC.

This clone was detected a few times. The CDR3 protein is CASSSDRGGLQAQYF. CDR3 nucleotides: TGTGCCAGCAGCTCCGACAGGGGGGGCCTTCAGGCCCAGTACTTC. V usage is TRBV7-6 and J usage is TRBJ2-5; 9 bases are a match to TRBD1. CDR3 length equals 15 residues. V lost 4 bases, J lost 9 bases, and 12 bases stayed unmatched. Looked up from germline, CDR1 is SGHVS and CDR2 is FNYEAQ.

The chain employs TRBV7-9 and TRBJ2-5; no firm D call. V shed 2 bases and J shed 4 bases, with 5 bases lying between them. The germline CDR1 and CDR2 sequences are SEHNR and FQNEAQ (reference sequence). The CDR3 runs 12 residues. CDR3 protein: CASSLLRETQYF. CDR3 sequence (DNA): TGTGCCAGCAGCTTACTTCGAGAGACCCAGTACTTC.

The chain carries TRBV7-3 and TRBJ2-6; the D is unclear. Germline V lookup: CDR1 SGHTA, CDR2 FQGTGA. The V gene lost 10 bases and the J gene lost 0 bases, with 13 bases spanning the gap. CDR3 length: 15 amino acids. CDR3 in amino acids: CAKQSYSSGANVLTF. The CDR3 nucleotides read TGTGCCAAGCAGAGCTACAGCTCTGGGGCCAACGTCCTGACTTTC.

This rearrangement joins TRBV5-4 to TRBJ2-1; TRBD2 might be the D (5 bases). With 4 bases removed from V and 5 bases from J, the gap between germline ends came to 16 bases. Germline V gene lookup returns CDR1 SGHNT and CDR2 YYREEE (reference sequence). The CDR3 runs to 15 residues. The CDR3 here is CASSPPGIADNEQFF. CDR3 DNA sequence: TGTGCCAGCAGCCCCCCGGGGATAGCAGACAATGAGCAGTTCTTC.

The gene calls are TRBV29-1 and TRBJ1-1; D ambiguous. CDR1 and CDR2 (germline): SQVTM, ANQGSEA. The CDR3 is 13 amino acids. The germline V and J ends were trimmed by 6 bases and 3 bases, with 14 bases remaining between them. The CDR3 nucleotides are TGCAGCGTCCACCCCGGGAGGGACACTGAAGCTTTCTTT. Protein product: CSVHPGRDTEAFF.

This clone was counted a few times. This chain joins TRBV6-5 and TRBJ2-7, with TRBD1 identical over 9 bases. This CDR3 contains 14 residues. The germline V gene has CDR1 MNHEY and CDR2 SVGAGI. V lost 6 bases, J lost 3 bases, and 6 bases stayed unmatched. CDR3 loop: CASSNTGGGYEQYF. Here the CDR3 DNA reads TGTGCCAGCAGCAATACAGGGGGCGGCTACGAGCAGTACTTC.

The chain couples TRBV4-3 to TRBJ2-1, with TRBD2 matching 13 bases. There are 16 residues in the CDR3. V gave up 4 bases and J gave up 7 bases; unmatched junction bases: 7. The V gene's germline CDR1 is LGHNA and CDR2 YSLEER. CDR3 sequence: CASSRLTSGRKNEQFF. In DNA, the CDR3 is TGCGCCAGCAGCCGATTGACTAGCGGGAGGAAGAATGAGCAGTTCTTC.

J is TRBJ1-1 and V is TRBV7-9; D ambiguous. The CDR3 loop spans 15 amino acids. The germline V gene encodes CDR1 SEHNR and CDR2 FQNEAQ (reference sequence). The V end was cut by 5 bases, the J end by 2 bases, with 15 bases between. Written as DNA, the CDR3 is TGTGCCAGCAGCCCTAGTATCCGCCGTAACACTGAAGCTTTCTTT. Protein sequence: CASSPSIRRNTEAFF.

This clone was recorded once. J is TRBJ2-2 and V is TRBV2; TRBD2 aligns across 7 bases. J lost 0 bases, V lost 10 bases, and 11 bases had no gene match. The CDR3 is 16 residues long. Germline CDR1 SNHLY, CDR2 FYNNEI. CDR3 sequence reads: CATTGQGLPNTGELFF. The CDR3 nucleotides read TGTGCCACCACCGGCCAGGGACTACCGAACACCGGGGAGCTGTTTTTT.

The rearrangement links TRBV18 to TRBJ2-3; D is possibly TRBD2 (6 bases). Germline values: CDR1 KGHSH, CDR2 LQKENI. Between the trimmed V and J ends, which lost 6 bases and 4 bases, there was a span of 17 bases. The CDR3 spans 15 residues. The CDR3 nucleotides read TGTGCCAGCTCCCTTGGGACTCAAAGGTCAGATACGCAGTATTTT. This gives the protein CASSLGTQRSDTQYF.

The chain employs TRBV30 and TRBJ2-5; D gene uncertain. Trimming stripped 4 bases from V and 4 bases from J, with 7 bases between. Per the germline V gene, CDR1 is GTSNPN and CDR2 is SVGIG (reference sequence). The CDR3 is 11 residues long. CDR3 region: CAWIRGETQYF. CDR3 DNA: TGTGCCTGGATACGCGGAGAGACCCAGTACTTC.

The chain couples TRBV12-3 or TRBV12-4 to TRBJ2-7, with a tentative D call TRBD1 (6 bases). The CDR3 consists of 13 residues. The germline V and J ends were trimmed by 7 bases and 8 bases, with 18 bases remaining between them. The CDR3 nucleotides are TGTGCCAGCAAGGACAGTTACTACATGAAGCAGTACTTC. This encodes CASKDSYYMKQYF.

This clone turned up a few times. The CDR3 DNA sequence: TGTGCCAGCAGCTTGATGGACAGGGGGTCACCCCTCCACTTT. Amino acid sequence: CASSLMDRGSPLHF. The chain has TRBV5-4 and TRBJ1-6; 10 bases align to TRBD1. CDR1 is SGHNT and CDR2 is YYREEE in the germline V gene (reference sequence). V lost 1 base, J lost 10 bases, and 2 bases stayed unmatched. This CDR3 comprises 14 residues.

The CDR3 here is CASRQQGGVPYEQYF. The DNA of the CDR3 is TGTGCCAGTAGACAACAGGGGGGGGTTCCCTACGAGCAGTACTTC. The chain joins TRBV5-4 to TRBJ2-7, with D possibly being TRBD1 (8 bases). Trimming removed 8 bases at V and 2 bases at J, with 20 bases between. The CDR3 extends over 15 amino acids. Germline loops: CDR1 SGHNT, CDR2 YYREEE (reference sequence). The whole variable domain, remainder taken from reference TRBV5-4 and TRBJ2-7, is ETGVTQSPTHLIKTRGQQVTLRCSSQSGHNTVSWYQQALGQGPQFIFQYYREEENGRGNFPPRFSGLQFPNYSSELNVNALELDDSALYLCASRQQGGVPYEQYFGPGTRLTVT.

J is TRBJ2-4 and V is TRBV10-2; D ambiguous. This CDR3 spans 12 amino acids. V shed 4 bases and J shed 6 bases, with 7 bases lying between them. Germline CDR1 reads WSHSY; CDR2 reads SAAADI. The CDR3, as DNA: TGCGCCAGCAGTGGGCCGTCAAACATTCAGTACTTC. It specifies CASSGPSNIQYF.